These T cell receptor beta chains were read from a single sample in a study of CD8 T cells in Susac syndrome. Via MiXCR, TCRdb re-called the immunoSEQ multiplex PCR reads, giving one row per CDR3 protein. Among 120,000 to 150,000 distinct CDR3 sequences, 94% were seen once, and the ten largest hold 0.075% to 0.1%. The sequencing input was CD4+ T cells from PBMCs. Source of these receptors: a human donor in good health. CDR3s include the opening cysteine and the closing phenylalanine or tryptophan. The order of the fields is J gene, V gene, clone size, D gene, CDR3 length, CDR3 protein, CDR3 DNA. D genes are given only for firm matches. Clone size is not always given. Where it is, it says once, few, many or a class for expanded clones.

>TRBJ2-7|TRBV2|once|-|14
CASRDVGGSYEQYF
TGTGCCAGCAGGGATGTGGGCGGCTCCTACGAGCAGTACTTC
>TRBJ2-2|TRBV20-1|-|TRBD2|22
CSARPSGQVLAGGRWNTGELFF
TGCAGTGCTAGACCCTCCGGACAGGTGCTAGCGGGAGGGCGGTGGAACACCGGGGAGCTGTTTTTT
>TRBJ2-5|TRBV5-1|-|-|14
CASSLGSSVETQYF
TGCGCCAGCAGCTTGGGGAGCTCCGTAGAGACCCAGTACTTC
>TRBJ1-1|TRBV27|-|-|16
CASSMQGRVTNTEAFF
TGTGCCAGCAGTATGCAGGGGCGCGTAACGAACACTGAAGCTTTCTTT
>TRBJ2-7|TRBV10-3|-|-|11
CAAAGTYEQYF
TGTGCTGCGGCAGGGACCTACGAGCAGTACTTC
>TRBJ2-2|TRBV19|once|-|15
CASSSQGMNTGELFF
TGTGCCAGTAGTTCCCAGGGAATGAACACCGGGGAGCTGTTTTTT
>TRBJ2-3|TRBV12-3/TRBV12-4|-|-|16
CASSLEQMESTDTQYF
TGTGCCAGCAGTTTGGAACAGATGGAAAGCACAGATACGCAGTATTTT
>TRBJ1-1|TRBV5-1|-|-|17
CASRGTGAGQKNTEAFF
TGCGCCAGCAGGGGTACCGGGGCGGGGCAGAAGAACACTGAAGCTTTCTTT
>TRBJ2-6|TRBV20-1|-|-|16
CSARDGGVSGANVLTF
TGCAGTGCTAGGGATGGCGGGGTCTCTGGGGCCAACGTCCTGACTTTC
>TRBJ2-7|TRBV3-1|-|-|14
CASSQRGTGYEQYF
TGTGCCAGCAGCCAAAGGGGTACGGGCTACGAGCAGTACTTC